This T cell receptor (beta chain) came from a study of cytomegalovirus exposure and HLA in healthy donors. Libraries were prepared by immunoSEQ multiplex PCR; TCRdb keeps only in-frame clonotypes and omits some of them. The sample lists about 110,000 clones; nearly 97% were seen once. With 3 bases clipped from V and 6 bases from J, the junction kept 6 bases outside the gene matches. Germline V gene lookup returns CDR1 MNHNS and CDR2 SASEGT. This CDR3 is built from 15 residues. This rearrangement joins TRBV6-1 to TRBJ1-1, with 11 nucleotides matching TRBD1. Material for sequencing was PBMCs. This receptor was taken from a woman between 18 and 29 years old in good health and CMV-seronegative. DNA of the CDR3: TGTGCCAGCAGTGACGGGACAGGGGGTCGATCTGAAGCTTTCTTT. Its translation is CASSDGTGGRSEAFF.